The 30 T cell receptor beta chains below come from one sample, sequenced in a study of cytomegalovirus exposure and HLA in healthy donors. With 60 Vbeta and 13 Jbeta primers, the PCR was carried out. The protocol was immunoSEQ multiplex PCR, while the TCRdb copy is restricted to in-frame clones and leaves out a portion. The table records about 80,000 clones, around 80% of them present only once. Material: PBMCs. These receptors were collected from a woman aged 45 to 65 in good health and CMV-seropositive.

Written as DNA, the CDR3 is TGTGCCAGCAGTCCTCGGAGGCTAGCGGGGGGGACTTCGGCCTACAATGAGCAGTTCTTC. Its protein product is CASSPRRLAGGTSAYNEQFF. V and J are TRBV2 and TRBJ2-1, with 12 bases identical to TRBD2. The germline CDR1 and CDR2 sequences are SNHLY and FYNNEI. The V gene end was trimmed by 5 bases and the J gene end by 2 bases; junction bases not matched to a gene: 16. The CDR3 loop spans 20 amino acids. The full variable domain, rest sourced from reference TRBV2 and TRBJ2-1, is EPEVTQTPSHQVTQMGQEVILRCVPISNHLYFYWYRQILGQKVEFLVSFYNNEISEKSEIFDDQFSVERPDGSNFTLKIRSTKLEDSAMYFCASSPRRLAGGTSAYNEQFFGPGTRLTVL.

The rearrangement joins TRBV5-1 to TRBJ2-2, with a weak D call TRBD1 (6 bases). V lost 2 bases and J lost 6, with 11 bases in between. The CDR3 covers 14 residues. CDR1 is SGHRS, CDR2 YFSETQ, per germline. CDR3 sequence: CASSLQGRAGELFF. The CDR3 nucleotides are TGCGCCAGCAGCTTACAGGGAAGGGCCGGGGAGCTGTTTTTT.

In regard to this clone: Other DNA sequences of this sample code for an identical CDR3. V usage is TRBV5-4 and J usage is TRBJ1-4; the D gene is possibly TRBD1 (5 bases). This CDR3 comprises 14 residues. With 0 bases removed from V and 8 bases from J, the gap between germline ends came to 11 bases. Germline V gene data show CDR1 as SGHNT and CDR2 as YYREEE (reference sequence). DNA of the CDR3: TGTGCCAGCAGCTTGGCAGGGAGGAACGAAAAACTGTTTTTT. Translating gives CASSLAGRNEKLFF.

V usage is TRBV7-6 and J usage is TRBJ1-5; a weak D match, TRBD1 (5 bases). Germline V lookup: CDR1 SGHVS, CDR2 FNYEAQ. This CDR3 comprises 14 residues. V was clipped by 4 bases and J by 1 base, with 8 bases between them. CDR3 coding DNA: TGTGCCAGCAGCTCCCAGGGAAGCAATCAGCCCCAGCATTTT. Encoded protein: CASSSQGSNQPQHF.

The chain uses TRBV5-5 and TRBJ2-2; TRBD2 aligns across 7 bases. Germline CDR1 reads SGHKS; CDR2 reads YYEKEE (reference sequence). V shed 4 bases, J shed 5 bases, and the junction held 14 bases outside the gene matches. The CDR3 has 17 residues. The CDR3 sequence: CASSERVGAGVTGELFF. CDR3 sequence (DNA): TGTGCCAGCAGCGAACGGGTTGGTGCGGGAGTGACCGGGGAGCTGTTTTTT.

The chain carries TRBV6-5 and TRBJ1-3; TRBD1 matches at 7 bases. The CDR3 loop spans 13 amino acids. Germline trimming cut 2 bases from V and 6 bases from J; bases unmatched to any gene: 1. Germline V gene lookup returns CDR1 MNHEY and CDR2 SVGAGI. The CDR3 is CASSYDRANTIYF. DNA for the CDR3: TGTGCCAGCAGTTACGACAGGGCAAACACCATATATTTT.

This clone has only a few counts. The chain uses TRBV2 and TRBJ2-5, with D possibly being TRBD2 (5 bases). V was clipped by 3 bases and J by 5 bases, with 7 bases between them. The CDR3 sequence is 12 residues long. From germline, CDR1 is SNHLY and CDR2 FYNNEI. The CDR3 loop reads CASSEEVETQYF. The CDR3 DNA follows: TGTGCCAGCAGTGAGGAGGTGGAGACCCAGTACTTC. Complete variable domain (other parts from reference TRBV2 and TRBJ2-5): EPEVTQTPSHQVTQMGQEVILRCVPISNHLYFYWYRQILGQKVEFLVSFYNNEISEKSEIFDDQFSVERPDGSNFTLKIRSTKLEDSAMYFCASSEEVETQYFGPGTRLLVL.

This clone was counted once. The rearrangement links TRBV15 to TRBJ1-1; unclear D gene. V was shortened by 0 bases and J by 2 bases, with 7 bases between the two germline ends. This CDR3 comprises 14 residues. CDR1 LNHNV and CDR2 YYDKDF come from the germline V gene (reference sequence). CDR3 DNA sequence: TGTGCCACCAGCAGAGATTTACTCAACACTGAAGCTTTCTTT. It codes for CATSRDLLNTEAFF.

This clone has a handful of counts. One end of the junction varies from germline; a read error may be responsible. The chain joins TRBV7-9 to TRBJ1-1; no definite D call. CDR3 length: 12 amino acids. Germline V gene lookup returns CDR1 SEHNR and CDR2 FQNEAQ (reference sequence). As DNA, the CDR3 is TGTTCCAGCAGCTTACTCTCCGGTGAAGCTTTCTTT. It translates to CSSSLLSGEAFF.

This CDR3 is CASSLGQVDQDTQYF. The CDR3 DNA is TGTGCCAGCAGCTTAGGACAGGTTGATCAGGATACGCAGTATTTT. V is TRBV7-8 and J is TRBJ2-3; a weak D match, TRBD1 (6 bases). Germline CDR1 SGHVS, CDR2 FQNEAQ. The CDR3 is made up of 15 amino acids. With 1 base removed from V and 6 bases from J, the gap between germline ends came to 14 bases.

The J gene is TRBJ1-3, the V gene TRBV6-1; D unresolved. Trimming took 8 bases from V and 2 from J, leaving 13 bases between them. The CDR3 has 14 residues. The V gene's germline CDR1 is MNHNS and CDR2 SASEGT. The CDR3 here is CASGPRMAGNTIYF. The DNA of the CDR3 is TGTGCCAGCGGGCCGCGTATGGCTGGAAACACCATATATTTT.

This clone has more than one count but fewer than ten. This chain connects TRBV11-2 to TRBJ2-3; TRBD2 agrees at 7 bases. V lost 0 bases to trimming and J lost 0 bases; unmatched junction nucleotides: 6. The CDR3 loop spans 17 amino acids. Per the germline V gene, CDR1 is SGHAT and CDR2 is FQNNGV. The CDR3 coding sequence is TGTGCCAGCAGCTTAGAGGGAGGGTGGAGGAGCACAGATACGCAGTATTTT. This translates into CASSLEGGWRSTDTQYF.

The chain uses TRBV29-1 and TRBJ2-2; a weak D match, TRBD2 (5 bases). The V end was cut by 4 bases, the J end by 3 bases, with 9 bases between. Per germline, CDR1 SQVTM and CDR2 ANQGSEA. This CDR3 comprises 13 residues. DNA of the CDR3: TGCAGCGTTGGGACTTTTTACACCGGGGAGCTGTTTTTT. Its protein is CSVGTFYTGELFF.

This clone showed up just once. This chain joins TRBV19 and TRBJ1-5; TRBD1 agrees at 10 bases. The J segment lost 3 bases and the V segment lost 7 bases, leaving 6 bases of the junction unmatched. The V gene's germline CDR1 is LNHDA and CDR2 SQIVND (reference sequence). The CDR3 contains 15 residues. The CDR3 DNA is TGTGCCAGTACCCTGGGACAGGGGAACAATCAGCCCCAGCATTTT. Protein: CASTLGQGNNQPQHF.

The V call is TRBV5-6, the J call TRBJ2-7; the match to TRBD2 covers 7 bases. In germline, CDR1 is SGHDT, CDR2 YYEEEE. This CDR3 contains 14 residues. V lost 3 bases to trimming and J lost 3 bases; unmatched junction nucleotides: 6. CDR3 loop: CASSYAGAVYEQYV. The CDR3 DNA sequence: TGTGCCAGCAGCTACGCGGGAGCGGTCTACGAGCAGTACGTC.

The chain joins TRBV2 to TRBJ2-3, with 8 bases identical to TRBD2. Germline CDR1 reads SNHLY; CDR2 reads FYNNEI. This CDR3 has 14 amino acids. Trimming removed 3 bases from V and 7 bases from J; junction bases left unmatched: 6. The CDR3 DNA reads TGTGCCAGCAGTGATACGGGGGGGGGAAATACGCAGTATTTT. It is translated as CASSDTGGGNTQYF.

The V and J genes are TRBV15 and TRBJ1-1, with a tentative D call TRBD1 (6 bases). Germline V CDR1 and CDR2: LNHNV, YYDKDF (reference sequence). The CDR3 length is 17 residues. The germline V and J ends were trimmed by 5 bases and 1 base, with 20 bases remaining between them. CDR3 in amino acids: CATSPRQEVGRNTEAFF. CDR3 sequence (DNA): TGTGCCACCAGCCCACGACAGGAGGTGGGTCGGAACACTGAAGCTTTCTTT. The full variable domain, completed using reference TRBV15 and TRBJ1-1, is DAMVIQNPRYQVTQFGKPVTLSCSQTLNHNVMYWYQQKSSQAPKLLFHYYDKDFNNEADTPDNFQSRRPNTSFCFLDIRSPGLGDTAMYLCATSPRQEVGRNTEAFFGQGTRLTVV.

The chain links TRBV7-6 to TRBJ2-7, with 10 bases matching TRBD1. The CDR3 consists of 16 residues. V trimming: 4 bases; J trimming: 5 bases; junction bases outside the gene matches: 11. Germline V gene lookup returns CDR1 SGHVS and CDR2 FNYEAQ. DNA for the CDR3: TGTGCCAGCAGCTCGGGGGACAGGGGAGGTTTTGACGAGCAGTACGTC. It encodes CASSSGDRGGFDEQYV.

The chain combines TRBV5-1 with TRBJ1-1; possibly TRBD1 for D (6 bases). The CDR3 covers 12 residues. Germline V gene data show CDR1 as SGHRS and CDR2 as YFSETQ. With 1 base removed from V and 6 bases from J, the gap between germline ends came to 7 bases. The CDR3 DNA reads TGCGCCAGCAGCTTGAACAGGGCTGAAGCTTTCTTT. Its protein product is CASSLNRAEAFF. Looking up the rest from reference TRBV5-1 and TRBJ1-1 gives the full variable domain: KAGVTQTPRYLIKTRGQQVTLSCSPISGHRSVSWYQQTPGQGLQFLFEYFSETQRNKGNFPGRFSGRQFSNSRSEMNVSTLELGDSALYLCASSLNRAEAFFGQGTRLTVV.

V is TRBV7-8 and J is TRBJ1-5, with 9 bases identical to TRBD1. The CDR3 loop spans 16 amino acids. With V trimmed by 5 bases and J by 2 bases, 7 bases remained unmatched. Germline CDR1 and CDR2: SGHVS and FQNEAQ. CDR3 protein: CASSGARTGGNQPQHF. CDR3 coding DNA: TGTGCCAGCAGCGGCGCAAGGACAGGGGGCAATCAGCCCCAGCATTTT.

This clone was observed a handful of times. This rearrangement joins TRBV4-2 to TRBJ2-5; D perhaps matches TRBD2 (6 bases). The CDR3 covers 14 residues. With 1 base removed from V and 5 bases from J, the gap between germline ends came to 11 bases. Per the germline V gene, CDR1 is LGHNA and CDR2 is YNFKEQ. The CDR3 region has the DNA TGTGCCAGCAGCCAAGCGGGAGAATTGGAGACCCAGTACTTC. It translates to CASSQAGELETQYF.

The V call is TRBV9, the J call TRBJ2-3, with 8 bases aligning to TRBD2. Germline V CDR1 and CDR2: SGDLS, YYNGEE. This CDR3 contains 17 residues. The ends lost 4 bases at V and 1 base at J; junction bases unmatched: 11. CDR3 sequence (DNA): TGTGCCAGCAGCCTCCTCGTCGGAGCGGGGGGCACAGATACGCAGTATTTT. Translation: CASSLLVGAGGTDTQYF.

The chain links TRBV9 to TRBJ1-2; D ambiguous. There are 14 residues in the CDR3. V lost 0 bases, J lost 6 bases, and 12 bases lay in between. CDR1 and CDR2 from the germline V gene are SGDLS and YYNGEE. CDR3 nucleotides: TGTGCCAGCAGCGTAGACCCGGGGTCGGATGGCTACACCTTC. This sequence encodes CASSVDPGSDGYTF. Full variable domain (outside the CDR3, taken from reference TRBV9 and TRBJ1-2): DSGVTQTPKHLITATGQRVTLRCSPRSGDLSVYWYQQSLDQGLQFLIQYYNGEERAKGNILERFSAQQFPDLHSELNLSSLELGDSALYFCASSVDPGSDGYTFGSGTRLTVV.

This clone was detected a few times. CDR3 in DNA: TGTGCCAGCAGTGGTAGGGGGCGACGGGACTATGGCTACACCTTC. Protein: CASSGRGRRDYGYTF. V usage is TRBV2 and J usage is TRBJ1-2; TRBD1 agrees at 7 bases. The V gene's germline CDR1 is SNHLY and CDR2 FYNNEI. With 4 bases clipped from V and 3 bases from J, the junction kept 8 bases outside the gene matches. The CDR3 loop spans 15 amino acids.

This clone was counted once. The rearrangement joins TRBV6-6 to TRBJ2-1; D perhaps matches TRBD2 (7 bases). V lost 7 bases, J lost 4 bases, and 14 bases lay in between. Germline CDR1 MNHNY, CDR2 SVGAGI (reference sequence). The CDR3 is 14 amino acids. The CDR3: CASMGGAAYNEQFF. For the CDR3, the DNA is TGTGCCAGCATGGGGGGGGCGGCGTACAATGAGCAGTTCTTC.

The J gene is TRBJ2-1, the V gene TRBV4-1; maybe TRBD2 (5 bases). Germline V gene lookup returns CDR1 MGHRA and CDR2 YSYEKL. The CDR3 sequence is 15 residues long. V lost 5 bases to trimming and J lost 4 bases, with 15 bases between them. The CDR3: CASSFGQDFYNEQFF. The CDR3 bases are TGCGCCAGCAGCTTCGGCCAGGACTTTTACAATGAGCAGTTCTTC.

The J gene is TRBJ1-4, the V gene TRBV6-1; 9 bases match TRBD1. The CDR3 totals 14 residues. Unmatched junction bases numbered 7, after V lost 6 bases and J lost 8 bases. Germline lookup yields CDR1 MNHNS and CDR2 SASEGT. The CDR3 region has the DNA TGTGCCAGCAGAACGGGACAGGGTTGGGAAAAACTGTTTTTT. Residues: CASRTGQGWEKLFF.

CDR3 loop: CAWSGDNEQFF. Written as DNA, the CDR3 is TGTGCCTGGAGCGGGGACAATGAGCAGTTCTTC. The chain uses TRBV30 and TRBJ2-1; the D gene is possibly TRBD2 (5 bases). V was trimmed by 3 bases and J by 5 bases, leaving 5 bases between them. The germline V gene encodes CDR1 GTSNPN and CDR2 SVGIG (reference sequence). The CDR3 loop spans 11 amino acids.

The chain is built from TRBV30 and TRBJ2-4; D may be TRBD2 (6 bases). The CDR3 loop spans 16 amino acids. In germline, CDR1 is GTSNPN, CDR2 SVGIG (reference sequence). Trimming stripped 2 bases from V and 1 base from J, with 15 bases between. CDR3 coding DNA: TGTGCCTGGAGTCGGGGGATCCTGATGGCCAAAAACATTCAGTACTTC. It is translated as CAWSRGILMAKNIQYF. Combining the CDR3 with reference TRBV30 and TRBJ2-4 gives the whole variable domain SQTIHQWPATLVQPVGSPLSLECTVEGTSNPNLYWYRQAAGRGLQLLFYSVGIGQISSEVPQNLSASRPQDRQFILSSKKLLLSDSGFYLCAWSRGILMAKNIQYFGAGTRLSVL.

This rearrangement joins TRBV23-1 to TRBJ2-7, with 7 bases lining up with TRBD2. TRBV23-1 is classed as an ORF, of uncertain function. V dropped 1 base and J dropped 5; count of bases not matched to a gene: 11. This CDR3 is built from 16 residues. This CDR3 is CASSQWGGRGSDEQYV. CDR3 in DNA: TGCGCCAGCAGTCAATGGGGGGGGAGAGGATCAGACGAGCAGTACGTC.